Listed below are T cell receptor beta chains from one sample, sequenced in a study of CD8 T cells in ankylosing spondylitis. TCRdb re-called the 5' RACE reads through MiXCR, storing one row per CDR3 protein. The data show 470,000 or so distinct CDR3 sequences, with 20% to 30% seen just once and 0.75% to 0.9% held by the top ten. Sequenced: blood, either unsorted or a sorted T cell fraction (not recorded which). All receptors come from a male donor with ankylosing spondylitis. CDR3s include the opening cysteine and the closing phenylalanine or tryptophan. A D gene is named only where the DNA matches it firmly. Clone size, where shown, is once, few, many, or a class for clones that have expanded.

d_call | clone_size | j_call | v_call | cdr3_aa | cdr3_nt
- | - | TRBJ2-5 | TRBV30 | CAWSVGASLYF | TGTGCCTGGAGTGTCGGGGCTAGCCTGTACTTC
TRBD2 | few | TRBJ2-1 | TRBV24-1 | CATSPSGSRNEQFF | TGTGCCACTAGTCCTAGCGGGAGCAGGAATGAGCAGTTCTTC
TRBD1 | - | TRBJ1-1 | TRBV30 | CAWSRDREAFF | TGTGCCTGGTCTCGGGACAGGGAAGCTTTCTTT
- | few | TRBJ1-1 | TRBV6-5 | CASSYEDVGSTEAFF | TGTGCCAGCAGTTACGAGGACGTGGGAAGCACTGAAGCTTTCTTT
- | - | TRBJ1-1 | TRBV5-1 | CASSSEGATVNTEAFF | TGCGCCAGCAGCTCGGAAGGGGCGACAGTCAACACTGAAGCTTTCTTT
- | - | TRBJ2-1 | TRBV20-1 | CSALGPGGSYNEQFF | TGCAGTGCGCTGGGTCCCGGAGGGAGCTACAATGAGCAGTTCTTC
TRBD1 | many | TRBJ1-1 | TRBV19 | CASSIPGQGTEAFF | TGTGCCAGTAGTATACCCGGACAGGGGACTGAAGCTTTCTTT
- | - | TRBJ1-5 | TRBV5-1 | CASSLGDMGGNQPQHF | TGCGCCAGCAGCTTGGGCGATATGGGCGGCAATCAGCCCCAGCATTTT
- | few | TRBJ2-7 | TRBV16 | CASSQSLQSSYEQYF | TGTGCCAGCAGCCAATCTTTACAGAGCTCCTACGAGCAGTACTTC
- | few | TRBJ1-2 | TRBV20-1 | CSARAGHIKYGYTF | TGCAGTGCTAGAGCAGGACATATTAAATATGGCTACACCTTC
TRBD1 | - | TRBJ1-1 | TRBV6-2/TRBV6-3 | CASSLQGNVGTEAFF | TGTGCCAGCAGCTTACAGGGGAACGTTGGCACTGAAGCTTTCTTT
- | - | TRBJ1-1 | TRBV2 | CASSEAGGGAFF | TGTGCCAGCAGTGAAGCCGGAGGAGGAGCTTTCTTT
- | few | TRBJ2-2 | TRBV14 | CASSQLSVHTGELFF | TGTGCCAGCAGCCAACTCTCCGTTCACACCGGGGAGCTGTTTTTT
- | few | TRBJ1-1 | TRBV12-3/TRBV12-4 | CASSLRGGEAFF | TGTGCCAGCAGTTTAAGGGGCGGTGAAGCTTTCTTT
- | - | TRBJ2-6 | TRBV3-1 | CASALMLGGANVLTF | TGTGCCAGTGCGTTAATGTTGGGTGGGGCCAACGTCCTGACTTTC
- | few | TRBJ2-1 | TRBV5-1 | CASSLVGYSEQFF | TGCGCCAGCAGCTTGGTAGGGTACAGTGAGCAGTTCTTC
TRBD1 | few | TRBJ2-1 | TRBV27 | CASSFFGQVPVNEQFF | TGTGCCAGCAGTTTTTTCGGACAGGTCCCCGTCAATGAGCAGTTCTTC
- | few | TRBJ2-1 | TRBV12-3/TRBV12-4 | CASSLRQLGEQFF | TGTGCCAGCAGTTTAAGGCAGTTGGGTGAGCAGTTCTTC
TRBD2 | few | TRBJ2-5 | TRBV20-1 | CSVSPGTSVKTQYF | TGCAGTGTCTCTCCCGGGACTAGCGTAAAGACCCAGTACTTC
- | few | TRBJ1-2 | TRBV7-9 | CASSLLGGDYGYTF | TGTGCCAGCAGCTTATTGGGGGGTGACTATGGCTACACCTTC
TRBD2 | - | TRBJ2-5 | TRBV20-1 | CSLASGRASETQYF | TGCAGCTTAGCTTCGGGGAGGGCCTCGGAGACCCAGTACTTC
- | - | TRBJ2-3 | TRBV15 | CATSRPLASDTQYF | TGTGCCACCAGCAGACCTTTAGCGTCAGATACGCAGTATTTT
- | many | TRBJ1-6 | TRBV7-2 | CASSLWRTPLHF | TGTGCCAGCAGCTTATGGCGGACACCCCTCCACTTT
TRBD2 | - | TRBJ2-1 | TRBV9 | CASSVRGTSVQDNEQFF | TGTGCCAGCAGCGTCAGGGGGACTAGCGTTCAGGACAATGAGCAGTTCTTC
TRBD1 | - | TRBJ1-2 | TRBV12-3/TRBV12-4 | CASSKTGYDYGYTF | TGTGCCAGCAGCAAGACAGGGTATGACTATGGCTACACCTTC
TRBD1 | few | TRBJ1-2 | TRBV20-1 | CSARARGRNVSGYTF | TGCAGTGCTAGAGCCAGGGGGCGCAATGTGAGTGGCTACACCTTC
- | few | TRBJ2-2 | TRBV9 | CASSVGTVNTGELFF | TGTGCCAGCAGCGTAGGGACTGTGAACACCGGGGAGCTGTTTTTT
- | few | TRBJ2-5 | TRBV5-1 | CASSTTGIQETQYF | TGCGCCAGCAGCACCACAGGCATCCAAGAGACCCAGTACTTC
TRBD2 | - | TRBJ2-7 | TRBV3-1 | CASSQGPLAGNEQYF | TGTGCCAGCAGCCAAGGGCCATTAGCGGGGAACGAGCAGTACTTC
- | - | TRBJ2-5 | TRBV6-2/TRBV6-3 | CASSPPGPPVF | TGTGCCAGCAGTCCCCCGGGACCCCCAGTCTTC
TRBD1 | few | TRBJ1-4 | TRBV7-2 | CASSLLGDSGEKLFF | TGTGCCAGCAGCTTACTAGGGGACAGCGGGGAAAAACTGTTTTTT
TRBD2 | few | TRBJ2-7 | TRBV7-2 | CASSLGGGRLNEQYF | TGTGCCAGCAGCTTAGGGGGCGGGAGACTCAACGAGCAGTACTTC
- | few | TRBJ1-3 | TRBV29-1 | CSARTTAGNTIYF | TGCAGCGCTCGGACAACCGCCGGAAACACCATATATTTT
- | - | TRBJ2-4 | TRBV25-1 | CASRGISGIGNIQYF | TGTGCCAGCAGGGGGATTAGCGGTATCGGGAACATTCAGTACTTC
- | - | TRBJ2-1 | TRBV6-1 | CASSEFRTSGYNEQFF | TGTGCCAGCAGTGAATTTCGAACATCGGGATACAATGAGCAGTTCTTC
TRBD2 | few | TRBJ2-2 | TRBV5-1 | CASSSSGGNTGELFF | TGCGCCAGCAGTTCCAGCGGGGGGAACACCGGGGAGCTGTTTTTT
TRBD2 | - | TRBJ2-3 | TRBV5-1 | CASSHSGRSTDTQYF | TGCGCCAGCAGCCATAGCGGGAGGAGCACAGATACGCAGTATTTT
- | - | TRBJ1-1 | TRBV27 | CASSSQGTNTEAFF | TGTGCCAGCAGTTCGCAGGGGACGAACACTGAAGCTTTCTTT
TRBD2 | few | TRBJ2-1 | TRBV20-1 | CSASPRTSSHEQFF | TGCAGTGCTAGCCCCCGGACTAGTTCACATGAGCAGTTCTTC
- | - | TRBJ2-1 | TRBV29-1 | CSVERAREQFF | TGCAGCGTGGAGCGGGCTCGGGAGCAGTTCTTC
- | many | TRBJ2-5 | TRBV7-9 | CASSLRPRRQLKEETQYF | TGTGCCAGCAGCTTAAGGCCGCGAAGACAGTTGAAAGAAGAGACCCAGTACTTC
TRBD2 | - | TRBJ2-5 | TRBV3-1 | CASSQPGLAGETQYF | TGTGCCAGCAGCCAACCGGGACTAGCGGGAGAGACCCAGTACTTC
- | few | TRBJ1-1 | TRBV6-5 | CASELDRGIKQTEAFF | TGTGCCAGCGAGTTGGATAGGGGGATAAAACAGACTGAAGCTTTCTTT
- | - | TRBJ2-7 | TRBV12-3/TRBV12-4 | CASSFSTDSYEQYF | TGTGCCAGCAGTTTCTCGACGGATTCCTACGAGCAGTACTTC
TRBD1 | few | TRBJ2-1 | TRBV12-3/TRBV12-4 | CASSLTGQGPQFF | TGTGCCAGCAGTCTAACCGGACAGGGGCCACAGTTCTTC
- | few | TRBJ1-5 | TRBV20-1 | CSALLPGGNQPQHF | TGCAGTGCCTTACTCCCCGGAGGCAATCAGCCCCAGCATTTT
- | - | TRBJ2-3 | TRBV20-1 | CSARGPGPDTQYF | TGCAGTGCTAGAGGGCCCGGGCCAGATACGCAGTATTTT
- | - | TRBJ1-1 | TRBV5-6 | CASSPLQGLTLPNTEAFF | TGTGCCAGCAGCCCGTTACAGGGTCTAACCCTACCGAACACTGAAGCTTTCTTT
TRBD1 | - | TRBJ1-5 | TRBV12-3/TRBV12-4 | CASSLATGDQPQHF | TGTGCCAGCAGTTTAGCGACAGGGGATCAGCCCCAGCATTTT
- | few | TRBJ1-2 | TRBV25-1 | CASSESLDYGYTF | TGTGCCAGCAGTGAAAGTTTGGACTATGGCTACACCTTC
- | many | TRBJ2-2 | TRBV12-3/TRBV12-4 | CASSSSPSGELFF | TGTGCCAGCAGCTCCTCCCCATCCGGGGAGCTGTTTTTT
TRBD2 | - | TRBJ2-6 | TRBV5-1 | CASSPRLAGSSGANVLTF | TGCGCCAGCAGCCCCCGACTAGCGGGAAGCTCTGGGGCCAACGTCCTGACTTTC
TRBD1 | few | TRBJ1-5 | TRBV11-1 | CASSPGPGQGDRYSNQPQHF | TGTGCCAGCAGCCCCGGACCGGGACAGGGGGACCGTTATAGCAATCAGCCCCAGCATTTT
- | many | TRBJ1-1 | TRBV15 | CATSRDRGNTEAFF | TGTGCCACCAGCAGAGACAGGGGGAACACTGAAGCTTTCTTT
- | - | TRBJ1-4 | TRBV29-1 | CSVEDTGLNEKLFF | TGCAGCGTTGAAGATACAGGGCTAAATGAAAAACTGTTTTTT
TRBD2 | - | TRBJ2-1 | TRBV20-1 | CSAPSGSAYNEQFF | TGCAGTGCCCCAAGCGGGAGTGCCTACAATGAGCAGTTCTTC
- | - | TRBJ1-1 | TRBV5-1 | CASRQGGSEAFF | TGCGCCAGCAGACAGGGAGGATCTGAAGCTTTCTTT
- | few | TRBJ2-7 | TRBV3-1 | CASSQGQVSYEQYF | TGTGCCAGCAGCCAAGGACAGGTGTCCTACGAGCAGTACTTC
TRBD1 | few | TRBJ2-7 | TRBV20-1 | CSARGGQGAQARSYEQYF | TGCAGTGCTAGAGGGGGACAGGGGGCGCAAGCCCGCTCCTACGAGCAGTACTTC